This is a list of T cell receptor beta chains from one sample in a study of OX40 agonist ivuxolimab in advanced cancers. Repertoires were generated with immunoSEQ multiplex PCR, while TCRdb's copy carries only in-frame clones and drops some. This repertoire shows about 81,000 clones, around 80% found once; its top ten account for approximately 7%. The sequencing here drew on CD4+ or CD8+ T cells sorted from blood, taken in a trial of the OX40 agonist ivuxolimab. Receptors originate from an adult with an advanced solid tumor such as melanoma, head and neck, liver or kidney cancer. CDR3s include the opening cysteine and the closing phenylalanine or tryptophan. D genes are given only for firm matches. Clone size is given for some rows only: seen once, a few or many times, or a class if the clone is expanded.

V	J	size	D	CDR3	DNA
TRBV27	TRBJ2-5	.	TRBD2	CASSSGLAGRETQYF	TGTGCCAGCAGCTCGGGACTAGCGGGAAGGGAGACCCAGTACTTC
TRBV2	TRBJ2-7	.	TRBD2	CASSDNPSGTSYEQYF	TGTGCCAGCAGTGACAATCCTAGCGGGACATCCTACGAGCAGTACTTC
TRBV5-6	TRBJ2-3	.	.	CASSVPGGPTQYF	TGTGCCAGCAGCGTACCTGGAGGGCCTACGCAGTATTTT
TRBV4-1	TRBJ2-2	.	TRBD2	CASSVGGSIGELFF	TGCGCCAGCAGCGTCGGCGGGAGCATCGGGGAGCTGTTTTTT
TRBV5-5	TRBJ2-3	.	TRBD2	CASSLNGGATDTQYF	TGTGCCAGCAGCTTGAACGGGGGGGCCACAGATACGCAGTATTTT
TRBV6-4	TRBJ2-2	.	.	CASGIGPNTGELFF	TGTGCCAGTGGGATAGGACCGAACACCGGGGAGCTGTTTTTT
TRBV28	TRBJ1-2	few	TRBD1	CASRGTGEHYGYTF	TGTGCCAGCAGGGGGACAGGGGAGCACTATGGCTACACCTTC
TRBV10-1	TRBJ1-5	.	.	CASSAGTSGLSNQPQHF	TGCGCCAGCAGTGCCGGGACGAGTGGGCTTAGCAATCAGCCCCAGCATTTT
TRBV11-2	TRBJ2-7	few	.	CASSLDMRDEQYF	TGTGCCAGCAGCTTAGATATGCGGGACGAGCAGTACTTC
TRBV2	TRBJ1-4	.	.	CASSTRLAEKLFF	TGTGCCAGCAGTACCCGTCTTGCAGAAAAACTGTTTTTT
TRBV11-2	TRBJ2-3	.	.	CASSSTDTQYF	TGTGCCAGCAGCTCCACAGATACGCAGTATTTT
TRBV4-3	TRBJ1-1	.	.	CASSQGEAVPLAEAFF	TGCGCCAGCAGCCAAGGGGAGGCGGTACCACTGGCTGAAGCTTTCTTT
TRBV18	TRBJ2-7	.	TRBD1	CASSPYGTAYEQYF	TGTGCCAGCTCACCCTATGGGACAGCCTACGAGCAGTACTTC